The next 18 T cell receptor beta chains were all read from a single sample in a study of shared clonotypes between healthy human individuals. TCRdb's table, derived via immunoSEQ multiplex PCR, lists solely in-frame clones and lacks some. The table has roughly 2.5 million clones, 90% to 95% seen once. The sequencing sample was made of naive CD4+ T cells sorted from blood. Specified subset: CD45RA+ positively selected. The receptors were sampled from a young man in good health.

The CDR3 here is CASSLLGDTEAFF. The CDR3 nucleotides read TGTGCCAGCAGCTTATTGGGGGACACTGAAGCTTTCTTT. The gene calls are TRBV7-2 and TRBJ1-1, with D perhaps matching TRBD1 (5 bases). The CDR3 totals 13 residues. In germline, CDR1 is SGHTA, CDR2 FQGNSA. V lost 2 bases and J 3 bases, leaving 7 bases between the germline ends.

The chain links TRBV7-2 to TRBJ1-6; D gene unclear. This CDR3 has 13 amino acids. V lost 5 bases, J lost 8 bases, and 10 bases lay in between. Germline V gene lookup returns CDR1 SGHTA and CDR2 FQGNSA. The CDR3 sequence: CASSPVGYSPLHF. CDR3 nucleotide sequence: TGTGCCAGCAGCCCGGTGGGGTATTCACCCCTCCACTTT.

For this clone: The identical CDR3 is also encoded by other nucleotide sequences in the sample. As DNA, the CDR3 is TGTGCCAGCAGTGAAGCTCTACAGGGCGACGAGCAGTACTTC. It yields the protein CASSEALQGDEQYF. This chain joins TRBV6-1 and TRBJ2-7; D perhaps matches TRBD1 (6 bases). The ends were cut back, 0 bases at V and 5 bases at J, with 11 bases in the middle. Germline V gene sequence: CDR1 MNHNS, CDR2 SASEGT. The CDR3 sequence is 14 residues long.

V usage is TRBV11-3 and J usage is TRBJ2-1; D unresolved. The CDR3 spans 14 residues. V lost 2 bases, J lost 7 bases, and 12 bases lay in between. Germline loops: CDR1 SGHNT, CDR2 YENEEA. CDR3 protein: CASSLRPERNEQFF. CDR3 bases: TGTGCCAGCAGCTTACGGCCAGAGCGAAATGAGCAGTTCTTC.

The V and J genes are TRBV5-6 and TRBJ2-6; D tentatively reads TRBD1 or TRBD2 (5 bases each). Germline CDR1 reads SGHDT; CDR2 reads YYEEEE. V was shortened by 0 bases and J by 11 bases, with 9 bases between the two germline ends. The CDR3 runs 13 residues. The CDR3 here is CASSLGQRDVLTF. DNA of the CDR3: TGTGCCAGCAGCTTGGGACAGAGGGACGTCCTGACTTTC.

This clone has only one observation. The chain couples TRBV30 to TRBJ1-5; D is possibly TRBD1 (6 bases). CDR1 and CDR2 from the germline V gene are GTSNPN and SVGIG (reference sequence). The germline V and J ends were trimmed by 3 bases and 4 bases, with 13 bases remaining between them. The CDR3 consists of 14 residues. The CDR3 DNA follows: TGTGCCTGGAGCAGGGGAGTTGGGAATCAGCCCCAGCATTTT. Translated: CAWSRGVGNQPQHF.

The rearrangement joins TRBV18 to TRBJ1-6, with D perhaps matching TRBD1 (6 bases). The CDR3 has 15 residues. The V gene lost 6 bases and the J gene lost 6 bases, with 15 bases spanning the gap. Germline V gives CDR1 KGHSH, CDR2 LQKENI. The CDR3 is CASSLYRGLNSPLHF. As DNA, the CDR3 is TGTGCCAGCTCCCTCTATCGGGGGCTTAATTCACCCCTCCACTTT.

This chain uses TRBV4-1 with TRBJ2-5; D is possibly TRBD1 or TRBD2 (6 bases each). V lost 3 bases to trimming and J lost 5 bases, with 16 bases between them. The CDR3 spans 15 residues. The germline V gene has CDR1 MGHRA and CDR2 YSYEKL. The DNA of the CDR3 is TGCGCCAGCAGCCAGTCTAGGGGGGATTTGGAGACCCAGTACTTC. This codes for CASSQSRGDLETQYF.

The chain recombines TRBV9 with TRBJ2-5; 13 nucleotides agree with TRBD2. This CDR3 has 14 residues. Germline V gene sequence: CDR1 SGDLS, CDR2 YYNGEE. Losses at the gene ends were 3 bases for V and 5 bases for J; bases not matched to a gene: 1. CDR3 DNA sequence: TGTGCCAGCAGCGAGACTAGCGGGGGGGAGACCCAGTACTTC. Translation: CASSETSGGETQYF.

The chain links TRBV11-2 to TRBJ2-5; 9 bases are a match to TRBD1. The germline V gene encodes CDR1 SGHAT and CDR2 FQNNGV. V lost 5 bases to trimming and J lost 4 bases; unmatched junction nucleotides: 8. The CDR3 loop spans 15 amino acids. DNA of the CDR3: TGTGCCAGCAGCGTAAACCGGGACAGGGTAGAGACCCAGTACTTC. Protein: CASSVNRDRVETQYF.

The rearrangement uses TRBV19 and TRBJ2-2; 7 nucleotides agree with TRBD1. Germline values: CDR1 LNHDA, CDR2 SQIVND (reference sequence). The CDR3 runs to 17 residues. The J segment lost 1 base and the V segment lost 3 bases, leaving 8 bases of the junction unmatched. Here the CDR3 reads CASSIPETGKNTGELFF. The CDR3 nucleotides are TGTGCCAGTAGTATTCCCGAGACAGGGAAGAACACCGGGGAGCTGTTTTTT.

The chain is built from TRBV18 and TRBJ2-3; tentatively, D is TRBD1 (7 bases). The ends were cut back, 2 bases at V and 1 base at J, with 13 bases in the middle. The CDR3 has 16 amino acids. Per germline, CDR1 KGHSH and CDR2 LQKENI. The CDR3 spells CASSPSQGGGTDTQYF. The DNA for the CDR3 is TGTGCCAGCTCACCATCGCAGGGGGGAGGCACAGATACGCAGTATTTT.

This clone was found once. The chain carries TRBV11-3 and TRBJ1-1; 8 nucleotides match TRBD1. CDR1 is SGHNT, CDR2 YENEEA, per germline. Germline trimming cut 1 base from V and 0 bases from J; bases unmatched to any gene: 7. This CDR3 is 17 amino acids long. The CDR3 reads CASSLGTGKSMNTEAFF. The CDR3 DNA sequence: TGTGCCAGCAGCTTAGGGACAGGGAAGAGTATGAACACTGAAGCTTTCTTT.

This clone has just a few counts. The same CDR3 can be traced to other DNA sequences in this sample. The CDR3 sequence is CAWSNRGTEAFF. Written as DNA, the CDR3 is TGTGCCTGGAGTAATAGGGGCACTGAAGCTTTCTTT. The chain links TRBV30 to TRBJ1-1; a possible D gene is TRBD1 (5 bases). This CDR3 is built from 12 residues. Deletions cut 2 bases from V and 4 bases from J, with 8 bases between. CDR1 and CDR2 (germline): GTSNPN, SVGIG (reference sequence).

The chain recombines TRBV27 with TRBJ2-1; D not certain. Germline V gene lookup returns CDR1 MNHEY and CDR2 SMNVEV (reference sequence). Deletions cut 3 bases from V and 2 bases from J, with 11 bases between. The CDR3 has 15 residues. Here the CDR3 DNA reads TGTGCCAGCAGTTTTTTTTCCAGGACCTACAATGAGCAGTTCTTC. Its protein product is CASSFFSRTYNEQFF.

The chain recombines TRBV5-8 with TRBJ1-6, with D unclear. The CDR3 is made up of 14 amino acids. Germline CDR1 and CDR2: SGHTS and YDEGEE. Trimming removed 3 bases at V and 7 bases at J, with 11 bases between. CDR3 loop: CASSSRGPNSPLHF. The CDR3 coding sequence is TGTGCCAGCAGCTCCCGAGGTCCCAATTCACCCCTCCACTTT.

CDR3 residues: CASSVAGQGRSPLHF. The CDR3 DNA is TGTGCCAGCAGTGTGGCGGGACAGGGGCGGTCACCCCTCCACTTT. The chain has TRBV27 and TRBJ1-6, with 10 bases fitting TRBD1. V was pared by 5 bases and J by 10 bases, with 8 bases of the junction left unmatched. The CDR3 runs 15 residues. CDR1 and CDR2 from the germline V gene are MNHEY and SMNVEV (reference sequence).

The DNA for the CDR3 is TGTGCCAGCAGCTTCTTGGCTAGCGCTTACACCGGGGAGCTGTTTTTT. This gives the protein CASSFLASAYTGELFF. The chain employs TRBV11-1 and TRBJ2-2, with D maybe TRBD2 (6 bases). CDR3 length equals 16 residues. V lost 3 bases and J 3 bases, leaving 14 bases between the germline ends. Germline assignment: CDR1 SGHAT and CDR2 FQDESV (reference sequence). The full variable domain, rest sourced from reference TRBV11-1 and TRBJ2-2, is EAEVAQSPRYKITEKSQAVAFWCDPISGHATLYWYRQILGQGPELLVQFQDESVVDDSQLPKDRFSAERLKGVDSTLKIQPAELGDSAMYLCASSFLASAYTGELFFGEGSRLTVL.